The clone carrying this TCR beta chain was observed at least ten times. Antigen unknown. The entry originates in a study of T cells in Graves' hyperthyroidism and ophthalmopathy. Stable Graves' hyperthyroidism meant no ophthalmopathy progression within 18 months. Fresh peripheral blood, 9.5 to 10 ml of it, supplied the PBMCs. The CDR3 covers 14 residues. Losses at the gene ends were 6 bases for V and 5 bases for J; bases not matched to a gene: 10. CDR1 is SGHAT and CDR2 is FQNNGV in the germline V gene. Study-wide points: The model foresaw ophthalmopathy a median around 6 months prior to onset.

From RNA transcripts, TCR beta CDR3 regions were amplified. The primer set for the first-round RT-PCR of the TCR CDR3 was HTBI. TCRdb reanalysed the multiplex PCR reads using MiXCR and keeps one entry per CDR3 protein. The sample has a few hundred thousand distinct CDR3 sequences, around 14% seen once; the top ten hold 13% to 15%. The material sequenced was blood. The clonotype was recovered from a woman younger than 30 with Graves' hyperthyroidism. This chain joins TRBV11-2 and TRBJ2-7; TRBD1 matches 7 bases. This CDR3 reads CASRLDRARDEQYF. The CDR3 DNA sequence: TGTGCCAGCAGACTCGACAGGGCAAGGGACGAGCAGTACTTC. The variable domain in full, with the rest retrieved from reference TRBV11-2 and TRBJ2-7, is EAGVAQSPRYKIIEKRQSVAFWCNPISGHATLYWYQQILGQGPKLLIQFQNNGVVDDSQLPKDRFSAERLKGVDSTLKIQPAKLEDSAVYLCASRLDRARDEQYFGPGTRLTVT.